These 26 T cell receptor beta chains were all obtained from the same sample, sequenced in a study of T-cell memory formation after mild COVID-19. TCRdb re-called the 5' RACE reads with MiXCR, one entry per CDR3 protein. Here the sample spans approximately 88,000 distinct CDR3 sequences, around 25% being singletons. The sequenced sample was PBMCs or a T cell subset sorted from them (not recorded which). Every receptor here comes from a man aged 18 to 30 who had mild COVID-19 (a few samples of this study predate the infection). Cell type and time point are not known.

This clonotype was observed a few times. The chain recombines TRBV7-8 with TRBJ2-1, with D possibly being TRBD1 (6 bases). The germline V and J ends were trimmed by 6 bases and 7 bases, with 10 bases remaining between them. CDR3 size: 12 residues. Germline CDR1 and CDR2: SGHVS and FQNEAQ. The CDR3 DNA is TGTGCCAGCAGTCCAGGGGAAAATGAGCAGTTCTTC. It codes for CASSPGENEQFF.

By sample fraction, this clonotype is medium-sized. The V and J genes are TRBV24-1 and TRBJ2-5; D might be TRBD2 (6 bases). V was pared by 7 bases and J by 3 bases, with 14 bases between. The CDR3 length is 14 residues. Per germline, CDR1 KGHDR and CDR2 SFDVKD. CDR3 loop: CATSGWGEEETQYF. The CDR3 DNA is TGTGCCACCAGCGGATGGGGGGAGGAAGAGACCCAGTACTTC.

This chain joins TRBV14 and TRBJ2-2; 10 nucleotides line up with TRBD1. Germline loops: CDR1 SGHDN, CDR2 FVKESK. The CDR3 runs 15 residues. J was trimmed by 4 bases and V by 3 bases; bases with no gene match: 2. The CDR3 here is CASSHGTGVTGELFF. The DNA of the CDR3 is TGTGCCAGCAGCCACGGGACAGGGGTCACCGGGGAGCTGTTTTTT.

The chain carries TRBV21-1 and TRBJ1-4; the table's D call of TRBD1 was not tested on the DNA. TRBV21-1 is listed as a pseudogene. CDR3 length: 12 amino acids. The CDR3 DNA is TGTGCCAGGATACAGGGGCGGGAAAAACTGTTTTTT. Translation gives CARIQGREKLFF.

In its sample, this clonotype was seen a few times. The rearrangement uses TRBV4-1 and TRBJ2-2; no clear D gene. V lost 1 base and J lost 9, with 12 bases in between. From germline, CDR1 is MGHRA and CDR2 YSYEKL. This CDR3 comprises 14 residues. Here the CDR3 DNA reads TGCGCCAGCAGCCAAGCTACCTCCGGGTGGGAGCTGTTTTTT. Its protein product is CASSQATSGWELFF.

The chain is built from TRBV5-6 and TRBJ2-7, with D perhaps TRBD2 (7 bases). Between the trimmed V and J ends, which lost 0 bases and 6 bases, there was a span of 13 bases. This CDR3 region has 14 residues. Germline CDR1 is SGHDT and CDR2 is YYEEEE. CDR3 in amino acids: CASSLGGGWTEQYF. In DNA form, the CDR3 reads TGTGCCAGCAGCTTGGGCGGGGGCTGGACCGAGCAGTACTTC.

In this sample, this clonotype turned up a few times. The V gene is TRBV7-2, the J gene TRBJ2-7; D is uncertain. The CDR3 runs 14 residues. Trimming shortened V by 5 bases and J by 1 base, and 12 bases separated the two germline ends. CDR1 SGHTA and CDR2 FQGNSA come from the germline V gene. The CDR3 DNA reads TGTGCCAGCAGCCCAACGTCCAGTTCCTACGAGCAGTACTTC. Protein sequence: CASSPTSSSYEQYF.

The chain recombines TRBV4-1 with TRBJ2-1; D possibly corresponds to TRBD1 (5 bases). The CDR3 is made up of 17 amino acids. CDR1 and CDR2 (germline): MGHRA, YSYEKL. V was trimmed by 0 bases and J by 2 bases, leaving 14 bases between them. In nucleotides, the CDR3 is TGCGCCAGCAGCCAAGAAATTAGGGGTTCGACCTACAATGAGCAGTTCTTC. Its translation: CASSQEIRGSTYNEQFF.

The rearrangement links TRBV7-9 to TRBJ2-7; D is undetermined. Germline values: CDR1 SEHNR, CDR2 FQNEAQ (reference sequence). Trimming left V 5 bases short and J 3 bases short, with 20 bases between. The CDR3 totals 16 residues. The CDR3 region is CASSPPPLHLDYEQYF. The CDR3 bases are TGTGCCAGCAGCCCGCCCCCGCTGCATTTAGACTACGAGCAGTACTTC.

The V and J genes are TRBV7-9 and TRBJ2-3; D uncertain. CDR1 and CDR2 (germline): SEHNR, FQNEAQ (reference sequence). The CDR3 spans 11 residues. Trimming removed 4 bases at V and 4 bases at J, with 3 bases between. For the CDR3, the DNA is TGTGCCAGCAGCTGGTCAGATACGCAGTATTTT. Its translation is CASSWSDTQYF.

The chain carries TRBV5-1 and TRBJ1-5, with 10 bases aligning to TRBD1. This CDR3 has 14 amino acids. V shed 2 bases, J shed 8 bases, and the junction held 4 bases outside the gene matches. CDR1 and CDR2 from the germline V gene are SGHRS and YFSETQ. The CDR3: CASSLTTGGKPQHF. The CDR3, as DNA: TGCGCCAGCAGCTTAACGACAGGGGGCAAGCCCCAGCATTTT.

This chain joins TRBV4-3 and TRBJ2-3; the D gene is possibly TRBD1 (5 bases). Germline lookup yields CDR1 LGHNA and CDR2 YSLEER. Trimming took off 3 bases at V and 4 bases at J, with 17 bases between the two ends. The CDR3 extends over 16 amino acids. CDR3 sequence: CASSQGQGIIADTQYF. The CDR3 DNA reads as TGCGCCAGCAGCCAGGGGCAGGGAATCATCGCAGATACGCAGTATTTT.

Many counts were recorded for this clonotype. The J gene is TRBJ2-7, the V gene TRBV5-6; TRBD2 is a possible D gene (7 bases). The V gene lost 4 bases and the J gene lost 6 bases, with 23 bases spanning the gap. Germline V gene data show CDR1 as SGHDT and CDR2 as YYEEEE. This CDR3 is 16 amino acids long. In DNA, the CDR3 is TGTGCCAGCAGCGACCTTGGCGGGGGCCTCCTCGGCGAGCAGTACGTC. Protein product: CASSDLGGGLLGEQYV.

The table lists this clonotype with a few counts. The J gene is TRBJ1-5, the V gene TRBV20-1; tentative D call: TRBD1 (5 bases). The ends were cut back, 6 bases at V and 0 bases at J, with 15 bases in the middle. Germline CDR1 and CDR2: DFQATT and SNEGSKA (reference sequence). The CDR3 runs to 15 residues. CDR3: CSATQALYSNQPQHF. The DNA for the CDR3 is TGCAGTGCCACACAGGCACTCTATAGCAATCAGCCCCAGCATTTT.

This chain links TRBV6-2 or TRBV6-3 with TRBJ2-7; D is unclear. CDR3 length equals 15 residues. CDR1 MNHEY and CDR2 SVGEGT come from the germline V gene. Trimming stripped 2 bases from V and 2 bases from J, with 13 bases between. The CDR3 DNA reads TGTGCCAGCAGTTACAGCCAGGTTGAAACCTACGAGCAGTACGTC. Its translation is CASSYSQVETYEQYV.

J is TRBJ2-4 and V is TRBV5-1; D may be TRBD1 (7 bases). Germline V gene lookup returns CDR1 SGHRS and CDR2 YFSETQ. The CDR3 is 14 residues long. Trimming removed 1 base from V and 8 bases from J, with 13 bases in between. The CDR3 region is CASSLTGEVDIQYF. The CDR3 bases are TGCGCCAGCAGCTTGACAGGGGAGGTTGACATTCAGTACTTC.

Only a few counts were recorded for this clonotype. The rearrangement joins TRBV6-6 to TRBJ2-5; 7 bases are a match to TRBD2. This CDR3 has 16 residues. The germline V gene has CDR1 MNHNY and CDR2 SVGAGI (reference sequence). V shed 2 bases and J 2 bases; nucleotides not matched to a gene: 8. The CDR3 loop reads CASSYARGEGQETQYF. As DNA, the CDR3 is TGTGCCAGCAGTTACGCTCGCGGGGAGGGTCAAGAGACCCAGTACTTC.

J is TRBJ1-4 and V is TRBV7-6; D remains unclear. The CDR3 length is 15 residues. CDR1 SGHVS and CDR2 FNYEAQ come from the germline V gene. V lost 5 bases, J lost 5 bases, and 15 bases lay in between. In DNA form, the CDR3 reads TGTGCCAGCAGCCCCAGCCTCCATCCGAATGAAAAACTGTTTTTT. This codes for CASSPSLHPNEKLFF.

There are a few counts of this clonotype. Here the CDR3 reads CATSDFYDSGGPWTQYF. The CDR3 DNA reads TGTGCCACCAGTGATTTTTATGATAGCGGGGGGCCGTGGACGCAGTATTTT. The V gene is TRBV24-1, the J gene TRBJ2-3; 10 nucleotides agree with TRBD2. Germline CDR1 is KGHDR and CDR2 is SFDVKD. CDR3 length: 17 amino acids. With V trimmed by 1 base and J by 9 bases, 12 bases remained unmatched.

The chain uses TRBV6-2 or TRBV6-3 and TRBJ2-5; possible D gene TRBD2, 6 bases. CDR1 MNHEY and CDR2 SVGEGT come from the germline V gene. The CDR3 runs to 15 residues. V lost 6 bases and J 5 bases, leaving 19 bases between the germline ends. The CDR3 region is CASSPNRLGGETQYF. CDR3 sequence (DNA): TGTGCCAGCAGCCCAAATCGACTAGGAGGGGAGACCCAGTACTTC.

The V and J genes are TRBV4-3 and TRBJ2-3; TRBD1 matches 7 bases. V trimming: 3 bases; J trimming: 1 base; junction bases outside the gene matches: 1. The germline CDR1 and CDR2 sequences are LGHNA and YSLEER. The CDR3 has 14 amino acids. This CDR3 reads CASSHGQGTDTQYF. CDR3 nucleotides: TGCGCCAGCAGCCATGGACAGGGCACAGATACGCAGTATTTT.

This clonotype has more than one count but fewer than ten. The CDR3 DNA reads as TGTGCCAGCAGCCCGATCATCGGACAGGGGGCCCTCACAGATACGCAGTATTTT. Its translation is CASSPIIGQGALTDTQYF. The chain carries TRBV6-5 and TRBJ2-3, with 11 bases fitting TRBD1. The CDR3 has 18 amino acids. Germline CDR1 MNHEY, CDR2 SVGAGI. The trim removed 6 bases at V and 2 bases at J, leaving 13 bases unmatched.

This clonotype occurred a few times. In DNA form, the CDR3 reads TGTGCCAGCAGCGTAGGGGCCAACGTCCTGACTTTC. This sequence encodes CASSVGANVLTF. The chain recombines TRBV6-5 with TRBJ2-6; no reliable D call. Trimming left V 6 bases short and J 4 bases short, with 4 bases between. This CDR3 has 12 residues. The germline V gene has CDR1 MNHEY and CDR2 SVGAGI.

The genes are TRBV4-3 and TRBJ2-2; 7 bases align to TRBD1. The J segment lost 6 bases and the V segment lost 4 bases, leaving 2 bases of the junction unmatched. The CDR3 contains 13 residues. Germline CDR1 and CDR2: LGHNA and YSLEER. CDR3 sequence reads: CASSLQGAGELFF. CDR3 sequence (DNA): TGCGCCAGCAGCCTGCAGGGGGCCGGGGAGCTGTTTTTT.

The table lists this clonotype with a count of one. The chain is built from TRBV11-2 and TRBJ1-1; D is unclear. V was pared by 2 bases and J by 8 bases, with 18 bases between. Per the germline V gene, CDR1 is SGHAT and CDR2 is FQNNGV. The CDR3 extends over 15 amino acids. CDR3 region: CASSLIGEGGREAFF. CDR3 DNA: TGTGCCAGCAGCTTAATCGGCGAGGGCGGCAGGGAAGCTTTCTTT.

The rearrangement joins TRBV5-1 to TRBJ2-2, with 7 bases fitting TRBD1. The V and J ends lost 5 bases and 3 bases, in that order; junction bases with no gene match: 10. CDR1 SGHRS and CDR2 YFSETQ come from the germline V gene. This CDR3 region has 16 residues. The CDR3 reads CASRLYRGADTGELFF. The CDR3 coding sequence is TGCGCCAGCAGACTTTACAGGGGAGCGGACACCGGGGAGCTGTTTTTT.